One and the same sample provided the 4 T cell receptor beta chains below, sequenced in a study of response to subunit inactivated influenza vaccine. In TCRdb, the RT-PCR reads were re-called with MiXCR into one record per CDR3 protein. The sample has about 540,000 distinct CDR3 sequences, approximately 20% seen once. These data were also filed under a second study, of T cells expressing NK-cell markers. According to that study: Production of TCR beta cDNA relied on 5'RACE template switching with UMIs.

Here the sequenced sample was CD4+ T cells sorted from PBMCs, taken roughly 12 days after vaccination. These receptors were collected from a man aged 45 to 65 who received an inactivated influenza vaccine.

The chain links TRBV9 to TRBJ1-2; 7 positions agree with TRBD1. The V and J ends lost 2 bases and 4 bases, in that order; junction bases with no gene match: 2. The CDR3 contains 13 residues. The germline CDR1 and CDR2 sequences are SGDLS and YYNGEE. For the CDR3, the DNA is TGTGCCAGCAGCGTTAACAGGGGCTATGGCTACACCTTC. This sequence encodes CASSVNRGYGYTF.

The chain combines TRBV20-1 with TRBJ2-1; a weak D match, TRBD1 (6 bases). In germline, CDR1 is DFQATT, CDR2 SNEGSKA (reference sequence). CDR3 length: 13 residues. Deletions cut 6 bases from V and 0 bases from J, with 9 bases between. CDR3 nucleotide sequence: TGCAGTGCCCACAGGGTCTCCTACAATGAGCAGTTCTTC. It encodes CSAHRVSYNEQFF.

The V and J genes are TRBV6-2 or TRBV6-3 and TRBJ2-5, with D perhaps matching TRBD2 (7 bases). V was clipped by 5 bases and J by 5 bases, with 18 bases between them. The CDR3 consists of 15 residues. Looked up from germline, CDR1 is MNHEY and CDR2 is SVGEGT. Here the CDR3 DNA reads TGTGCCAGCAGTCCCAGGGGAGGGCTGGAGGAGACCCAGTACTTC. It specifies CASSPRGGLEETQYF.

This clonotype appeared a few times. The V gene is TRBV4-1, the J gene TRBJ1-2; D gene uncertain. Germline-derived CDR1 and CDR2 are MGHRA and YSYEKL. Trimming removed 2 bases from V and 0 bases from J, with 10 bases in between. CDR3 length equals 15 residues. For the CDR3, the DNA is TGCGCCAGCAGCCAATCTGTATTAGCTAACTATGGCTACACCTTC. It specifies CASSQSVLANYGYTF.